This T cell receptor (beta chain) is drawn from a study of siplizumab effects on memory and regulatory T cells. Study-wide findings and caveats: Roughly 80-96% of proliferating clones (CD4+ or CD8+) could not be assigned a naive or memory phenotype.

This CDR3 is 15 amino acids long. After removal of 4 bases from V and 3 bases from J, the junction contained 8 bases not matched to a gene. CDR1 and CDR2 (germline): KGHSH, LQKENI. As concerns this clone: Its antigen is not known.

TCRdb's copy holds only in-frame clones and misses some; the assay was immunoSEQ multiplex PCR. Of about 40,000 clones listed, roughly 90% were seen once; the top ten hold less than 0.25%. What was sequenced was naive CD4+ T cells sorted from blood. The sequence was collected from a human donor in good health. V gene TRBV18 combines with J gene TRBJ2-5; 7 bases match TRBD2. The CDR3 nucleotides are TGTGCCAGCTCACAGTTTTCGGGAGGCAAAGAGACCCAGTACTTC. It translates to CASSQFSGGKETQYF.